The present TCR beta chain was sequenced within a study of blood T cell repertoires in COVID-19. As for the study in general: From the United States, Italy and Spain came samples of acute and convalescent COVID-19.

The CDR3 length is 16 residues. Germline values: CDR1 LNHDA, CDR2 SQIVND (reference sequence). V trimming: 4 bases; J trimming: 4 bases; junction bases outside the gene matches: 6. Produced via immunoSEQ multiplex PCR; TCRdb's table is partial and in-frame only. The table lists some 450,000 clones, around nine tenths of them singletons, with around 0.92% in the top ten. In Seattle, patients joined the study during active infection and were tracked longitudinally. The chain is built from TRBV19 and TRBJ1-4, with TRBD1 matching over 10 bases. Material for sequencing was peripheral blood. This TCR derives from a man between 18 and 35 years old with COVID-19, enrolled during active disease. The CDR3 protein is CASSTYGQGVNEKLFF. CDR3 bases: TGTGCCAGTAGTACCTACGGACAGGGGGTTAATGAAAAACTGTTTTTT.